These 21 T cell receptor beta chains came from one sample sequenced in a study of shared clonotypes between healthy human individuals. TCRdb keeps only in-frame clones here, not all; method: immunoSEQ multiplex PCR. Counted here are 800,000 or so clones, around 96% occurring once; the ten biggest clones make up around 0.21%. As defined, naive CD8 cells were CD45RO-negative and positively selected for CCR7, with terminally differentiated effector memory CD45RA+ cells excluded. Sequencing was done on a sample of naive CD8+ T cells sorted from blood. The receptors come from a man aged 30 to 39 in good health.

The table lists this clone with a count of one. The chain employs TRBV19 and TRBJ2-2, with a possible D match to TRBD2 (6 bases). The V and J ends lost 3 bases and 5 bases respectively, with 7 bases between them. The V gene's germline CDR1 is LNHDA and CDR2 SQIVND (reference sequence). The CDR3 has 13 amino acids. CDR3 in amino acids: CASSIRGTGELFF. In DNA form, the CDR3 reads TGTGCCAGTAGTATTCGGGGGACCGGGGAGCTGTTTTTT.

The chain carries TRBV5-5 and TRBJ2-7, with TRBD1 matching 8 bases. The CDR3 is made up of 14 amino acids. With V trimmed by 6 bases and J by 5 bases, 10 bases remained unmatched. The germline CDR1 and CDR2 sequences are SGHKS and YYEKEE (reference sequence). The CDR3 is CASNQGQGLDEQYF. The CDR3 DNA follows: TGTGCCAGCAACCAAGGACAGGGTCTCGACGAGCAGTACTTC.

This clone was seen a single time. This chain joins TRBV9 and TRBJ2-3; 14 bases agree with TRBD2. This CDR3 spans 17 amino acids. Germline V gene sequence: CDR1 SGDLS, CDR2 YYNGEE. J lost 2 bases, V lost 4 bases, and 6 bases had no gene match. The CDR3 region has the DNA TGTGCCAGCAGCATGGGACTAGCGGGAGTCGTCACAGATACGCAGTATTTT. Translated, it gives CASSMGLAGVVTDTQYF.

The chain couples TRBV2 to TRBJ2-7, with TRBD2 identical over 9 bases. With 6 bases clipped from V and 4 bases from J, the junction kept 10 bases outside the gene matches. Germline-derived CDR1 and CDR2 are SNHLY and FYNNEI. This CDR3 is 15 amino acids long. CDR3 residues: CASRETELAGYEQYF. Written as DNA, the CDR3 is TGTGCCAGCAGAGAAACGGAGCTAGCGGGATACGAGCAGTACTTC.

The rearrangement joins TRBV7-9 to TRBJ2-1, with no clear D. V lost 10 bases and J 4 bases, leaving 11 bases between the germline ends. CDR1 SEHNR and CDR2 FQNEAQ come from the germline V gene (reference sequence). The CDR3 contains 12 residues. This CDR3 reads CAIEQTYNEQFF. In DNA form, the CDR3 reads TGTGCCATCGAGCAGACTTACAATGAGCAGTTCTTC.

Regarding this clone: This sample also contains other DNA sequences that code for the same CDR3. The chain has TRBV11-2 and TRBJ2-7, with D perhaps TRBD1 (8 bases). Germline V gives CDR1 SGHAT, CDR2 FQNNGV. The CDR3 has 15 amino acids. V dropped 0 bases and J dropped 7 bases, with 16 bases sitting between them. Written as DNA, the CDR3 is TGTGCCAGCAGCTTAGATTACTACAGGGGGGGGGAGCAGTACTTC. It translates to CASSLDYYRGGEQYF.

The rearrangement uses TRBV6-4 and TRBJ1-1; a possible D gene is TRBD1 (6 bases). Trimming removed 4 bases at V and 4 bases at J, with 10 bases between. The CDR3 sequence is 13 residues long. CDR1 is MRHNA and CDR2 is SNTAGT in the germline V gene. CDR3 in DNA: TGTGCCAGCAGTGGCGGAGGGGGCACTGAAGCTTTCTTT. Protein product: CASSGGGGTEAFF.

The chain carries TRBV18 and TRBJ2-1; 7 bases are shared with TRBD2. V gave up 6 bases and J gave up 7 bases; unmatched junction bases: 12. CDR1 and CDR2 from the germline V gene are KGHSH and LQKENI. This CDR3 region has 15 residues. CDR3 region: CASSTNVGLRNEQFF. CDR3 nucleotides: TGTGCCAGCTCGACCAACGTGGGACTAAGGAATGAGCAGTTCTTC. Full variable domain (missing parts from reference TRBV18 and TRBJ2-1): NAGVMQNPRHLVRRRGQEARLRCSPMKGHSHVYWYRQLPEEGLKFMVYLQKENIIDESGMPKERFSAEFPKEGPSILRIQQVVRGDSAAYFCASSTNVGLRNEQFFGPGTRLTVL.

This clone was detected once. This rearrangement joins TRBV19 to TRBJ2-3, with D uncertain. Trimming removed 3 bases from V and 6 bases from J, with 16 bases in between. This CDR3 has 15 residues. Germline V gene sequence: CDR1 LNHDA, CDR2 SQIVND (reference sequence). CDR3 nucleotides: TGTGCCAGTAGTATTGAATCTCGGCCTCCGGATACGCAGTATTTT. Translation gives CASSIESRPPDTQYF.

This chain uses TRBV7-2 with TRBJ2-1; D gene ambiguous. Germline CDR1 SGHTA, CDR2 FQGNSA. Trimming left V 1 base short and J 5 bases short, with 12 bases between. The CDR3 extends over 15 amino acids. Written as DNA, the CDR3 is TGTGCCAGCAGCTTAGTCTGGCGCCCACACAATGAGCAGTTCTTC. Residues: CASSLVWRPHNEQFF.

V usage is TRBV5-4 and J usage is TRBJ2-2; D is perhaps TRBD2 (6 bases). Germline-derived CDR1 and CDR2 are SGHNT and YYREEE (reference sequence). Between the trimmed V and J ends, which lost 0 bases and 4 bases, there was a span of 13 bases. The CDR3 runs to 16 residues. The CDR3, as DNA: TGTGCCAGCAGCTTGGGAGATAGCGGATTCACCGGGGAGCTGTTTTTT. Translated: CASSLGDSGFTGELFF.

The chain is built from TRBV2 and TRBJ2-1; the D gene is possibly TRBD2 (7 bases). Looked up from germline, CDR1 is SNHLY and CDR2 is FYNNEI. The length of the CDR3 is 18 residues. V was pared by 3 bases and J by 7 bases, with 25 bases between. CDR3 nucleotide sequence: TGTGCCAGCAGTGAGAGGGGGAGGGGCGCGGGAGTAAAAAATGAGCAGTTCTTC. Translating it yields CASSERGRGAGVKNEQFF.

The chain combines TRBV14 with TRBJ2-5; 7 bases fit TRBD2. The germline V gene has CDR1 SGHDN and CDR2 FVKESK. Losses at the gene ends were 1 base for V and 5 bases for J; bases not matched to a gene: 7. This CDR3 has 15 residues. CDR3 in amino acids: CASSQVGGVWETQYF. The CDR3 DNA is TGTGCCAGCAGCCAAGTGGGGGGGGTCTGGGAGACCCAGTACTTC. The variable domain in full, completed from reference TRBV14 and TRBJ2-5, reads EAGVTQFPSHSVIEKGQTVTLRCDPISGHDNLYWYRRVMGKEIKFLLHFVKESKQDESGMPNNRFLAERTGGTYSTLKVQPAELEDSGVYFCASSQVGGVWETQYFGPGTRLLVL.

The genes are TRBV9 and TRBJ2-7, with D unresolved. V lost 5 bases to trimming and J lost 1 base, with 13 bases between them. The CDR3 sequence is 14 residues long. Germline V gene lookup returns CDR1 SGDLS and CDR2 YYNGEE. In DNA form, the CDR3 reads TGTGCCAGCAGTTCAACCCCAGGATCCTACGAGCAGTACTTC. Amino acid sequence: CASSSTPGSYEQYF.

The chain joins TRBV7-9 to TRBJ2-7; maybe TRBD1 (6 bases). Trimming removed 8 bases at V and 4 bases at J, with 15 bases between. This CDR3 contains 13 residues. CDR1 SEHNR and CDR2 FQNEAQ come from the germline V gene (reference sequence). DNA for the CDR3: TGTGCCAGCGTTGCAGGGGATGTGTACGAGCAGTACTTC. Its translation: CASVAGDVYEQYF. Full variable domain (remainder filled in from reference TRBV7-9 and TRBJ2-7): DTGVSQNPRHKITKRGQNVTFRCDPISEHNRLYWYRQTLGQGPEFLTYFQNEAQLEKSRLLSDRFSAERPKGSFSTLEIQRTEQGDSAMYLCASVAGDVYEQYFGPGTRLTVT.

This chain joins TRBV9 and TRBJ2-3; D remains unclear. The germline V gene encodes CDR1 SGDLS and CDR2 YYNGEE. V lost 4 bases to trimming and J lost 0 bases, with 9 bases between them. The CDR3 is 14 amino acids. This chain's CDR3 is CASSTEPSTDTQYF. DNA for the CDR3: TGTGCCAGCAGCACCGAGCCTAGCACAGATACGCAGTATTTT.

This clone appeared once. The chain couples TRBV7-9 to TRBJ2-3, with 10 bases aligning to TRBD2. This CDR3 contains 16 residues. The germline V gene has CDR1 SEHNR and CDR2 FQNEAQ (reference sequence). Losses at the gene ends were 8 bases for V and 2 bases for J; bases not matched to a gene: 10. In DNA, the CDR3 is TGTGCCAGCTCTCTTCCGGGACTAGCGACCACAGATACGCAGTATTTT. Translated: CASSLPGLATTDTQYF.

The chain joins TRBV27 to TRBJ2-1, with D perhaps TRBD1 (6 bases). V lost 8 bases to trimming and J lost 2 bases, with 13 bases between them. The germline CDR1 and CDR2 sequences are MNHEY and SMNVEV (reference sequence). The length of the CDR3 is 14 residues. The CDR3 reads CASHTAGAYNEQFF. Here the CDR3 DNA reads TGTGCCAGCCACACCGCAGGGGCCTACAATGAGCAGTTCTTC.

This rearrangement joins TRBV7-9 to TRBJ1-4; the D gene is possibly TRBD1 (5 bases). The V gene's germline CDR1 is SEHNR and CDR2 FQNEAQ (reference sequence). Trimming left V 3 bases short and J 5 bases short, with 10 bases between. The CDR3 has 14 amino acids. CDR3 bases: TGTGCCAGCAGCTTCGGGACCCCAAATGAAAAACTGTTTTTT. Its translation: CASSFGTPNEKLFF.

The V gene is TRBV9, the J gene TRBJ2-5; TRBD1 matches at 9 bases. CDR1 and CDR2 from the germline V gene are SGDLS and YYNGEE. The CDR3 has 17 residues. V shed 6 bases and J 1 base; nucleotides not matched to a gene: 13. The CDR3 here is CASTPGQGGETQETQYF. CDR3 coding DNA: TGTGCCAGCACTCCGGGACAGGGAGGTGAGACCCAAGAGACCCAGTACTTC.

The chain links TRBV2 to TRBJ2-1; D is possibly TRBD2 (8 bases). Looked up from germline, CDR1 is SNHLY and CDR2 is FYNNEI. This CDR3 is built from 15 residues. V gave up 10 bases and J gave up 8 bases, with 24 bases separating them. CDR3 amino acids: CATKRGPGLVYEQFF. The CDR3 DNA follows: TGTGCCACCAAAAGGGGGCCGGGACTAGTCTATGAGCAGTTCTTC.